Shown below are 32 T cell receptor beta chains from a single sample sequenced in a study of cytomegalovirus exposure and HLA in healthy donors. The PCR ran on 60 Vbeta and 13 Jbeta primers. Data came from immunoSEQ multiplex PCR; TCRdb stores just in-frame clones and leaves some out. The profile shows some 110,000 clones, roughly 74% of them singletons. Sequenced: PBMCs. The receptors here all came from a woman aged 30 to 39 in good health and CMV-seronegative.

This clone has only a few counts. The CDR3 bases are TGTGCCAGCAGCCTAACAGGGTTCTCTGGAAACACCATATATTTT. Its translation: CASSLTGFSGNTIYF. This chain links TRBV7-8 with TRBJ1-3; a possible D gene is TRBD1 (6 bases). CDR1 is SGHVS, CDR2 FQNEAQ, per germline. Trimming removed 5 bases from V and 0 bases from J, with 11 bases in between. The CDR3 is 15 amino acids.

The CDR3: CASSEGTGINTEAFF. For the CDR3, the DNA is TGTGCCAGCAGTGAGGGGACAGGAATTAACACTGAAGCTTTCTTT. The gene calls are TRBV2 and TRBJ1-1, with 8 nucleotides matching TRBD1. Germline V gene data show CDR1 as SNHLY and CDR2 as FYNNEI. Trimming took 3 bases from V and 2 from J; bases not matched to a gene: 5. This CDR3 comprises 15 residues.

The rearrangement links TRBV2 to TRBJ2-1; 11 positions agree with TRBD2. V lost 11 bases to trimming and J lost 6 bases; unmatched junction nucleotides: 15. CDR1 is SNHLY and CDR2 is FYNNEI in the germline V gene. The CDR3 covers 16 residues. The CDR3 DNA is TGTGCCTCTCGGAGCCCGGGACTAGCGGACTCCAATGAGCAGTTCTTC. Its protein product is CASRSPGLADSNEQFF.

The CDR3 region has the DNA TGTGCCTGGACCCTGGCCCCAAACACCGGGGAGCTGTTTTTT. It is translated as CAWTLAPNTGELFF. The gene calls are TRBV30 and TRBJ2-2; no reliable D call. The V and J ends lost 4 bases and 2 bases respectively, with 11 bases between them. Germline V CDR1 and CDR2: GTSNPN, SVGIG (reference sequence). CDR3 length: 14 amino acids.

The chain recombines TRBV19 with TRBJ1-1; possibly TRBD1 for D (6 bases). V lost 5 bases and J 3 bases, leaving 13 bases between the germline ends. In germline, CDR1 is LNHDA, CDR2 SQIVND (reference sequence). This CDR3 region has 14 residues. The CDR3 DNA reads TGTGCCAGTAGTCGGACAGTGAGGGACACTGAAGCTTTCTTT. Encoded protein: CASSRTVRDTEAFF.

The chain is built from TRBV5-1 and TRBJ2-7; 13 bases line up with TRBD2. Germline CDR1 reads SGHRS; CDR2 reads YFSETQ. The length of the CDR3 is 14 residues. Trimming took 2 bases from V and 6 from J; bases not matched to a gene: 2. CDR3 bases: TGCGCCAGCAGCTTAGGGACTAGCGGGACCGAGCAGTACTTC. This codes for CASSLGTSGTEQYF.

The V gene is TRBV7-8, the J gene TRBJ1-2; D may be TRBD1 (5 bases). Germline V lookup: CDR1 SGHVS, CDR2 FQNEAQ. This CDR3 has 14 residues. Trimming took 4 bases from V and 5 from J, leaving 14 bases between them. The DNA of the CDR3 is TGTGCCAGCAGCTCCGGGGGGGGAGGGTATGGCTACACCTTC. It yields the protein CASSSGGGGYGYTF.

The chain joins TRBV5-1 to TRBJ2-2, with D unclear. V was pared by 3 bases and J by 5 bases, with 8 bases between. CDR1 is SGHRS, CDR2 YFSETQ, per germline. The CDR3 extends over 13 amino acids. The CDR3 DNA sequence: TGCGCCAGCAGCTCACATTCTACCGGGGAGCTGTTTTTT. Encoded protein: CASSSHSTGELFF.

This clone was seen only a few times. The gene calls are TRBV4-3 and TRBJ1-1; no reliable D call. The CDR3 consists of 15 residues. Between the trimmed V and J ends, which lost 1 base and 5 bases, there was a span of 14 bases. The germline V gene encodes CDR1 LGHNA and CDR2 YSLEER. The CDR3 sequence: CASSQAWLGGTEAFF. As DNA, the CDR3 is TGCGCCAGCAGCCAAGCGTGGTTGGGCGGGACTGAAGCTTTCTTT.

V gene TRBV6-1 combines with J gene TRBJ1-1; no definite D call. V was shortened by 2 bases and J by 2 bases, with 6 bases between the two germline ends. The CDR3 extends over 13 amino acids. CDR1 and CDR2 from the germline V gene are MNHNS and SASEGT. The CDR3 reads CASSESGNTEAFF. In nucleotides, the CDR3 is TGTGCCAGCAGTGAATCGGGTAACACTGAAGCTTTCTTT.

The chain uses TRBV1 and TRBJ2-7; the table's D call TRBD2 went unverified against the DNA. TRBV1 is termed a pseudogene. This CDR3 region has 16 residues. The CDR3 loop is CTSSQGSSGDFYEQYF. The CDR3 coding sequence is TGCACCAGCAGCCAAGGATCTAGCGGGGACTTCTACGAGCAGTACTTC.

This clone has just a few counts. As DNA, the CDR3 is TGTGCCAGCAGCTTAGGTGCGTCGGCCAAAAACATTCAGTACTTC. Amino acids: CASSLGASAKNIQYF. The chain joins TRBV7-9 to TRBJ2-4; D is undetermined. Per the germline V gene, CDR1 is SEHNR and CDR2 is FQNEAQ (reference sequence). The germline V and J ends were trimmed by 1 base and 1 base, with 8 bases remaining between them. The CDR3 is made up of 15 amino acids.

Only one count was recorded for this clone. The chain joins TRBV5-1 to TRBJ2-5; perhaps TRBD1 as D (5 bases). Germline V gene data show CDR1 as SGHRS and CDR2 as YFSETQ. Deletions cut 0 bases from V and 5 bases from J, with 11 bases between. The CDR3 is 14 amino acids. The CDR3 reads CASSLGGAPETQYF. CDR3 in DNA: TGCGCCAGCAGCTTGGGGGGCGCCCCGGAGACCCAGTACTTC.

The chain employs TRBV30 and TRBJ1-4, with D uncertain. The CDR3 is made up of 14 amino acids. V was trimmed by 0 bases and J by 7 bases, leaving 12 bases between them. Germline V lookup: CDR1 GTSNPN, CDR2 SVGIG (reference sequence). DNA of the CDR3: TGTGCCTGGAGTGTACGCGGCACTCGTGAAAAACTGTTTTTT. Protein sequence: CAWSVRGTREKLFF.

Here the CDR3 reads CASSSGMVADEQYF. The DNA for the CDR3 is TGTGCCAGCAGCTCAGGGATGGTCGCCGACGAGCAGTACTTC. The V and J genes are TRBV5-6 and TRBJ2-7, with D maybe TRBD1 (5 bases). Per the germline V gene, CDR1 is SGHDT and CDR2 is YYEEEE. V lost 3 bases and J 5 bases, leaving 15 bases between the germline ends. The CDR3 sequence is 14 residues long.

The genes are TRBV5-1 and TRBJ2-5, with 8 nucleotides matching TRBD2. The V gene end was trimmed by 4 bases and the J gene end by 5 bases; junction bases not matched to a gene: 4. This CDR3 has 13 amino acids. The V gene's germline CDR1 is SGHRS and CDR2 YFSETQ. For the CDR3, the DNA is TGCGCCAGCAGCCGCGCGGGAGGTGAGACCCAGTACTTC. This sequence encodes CASSRAGGETQYF. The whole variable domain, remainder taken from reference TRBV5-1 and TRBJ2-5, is KAGVTQTPRYLIKTRGQQVTLSCSPISGHRSVSWYQQTPGQGLQFLFEYFSETQRNKGNFPGRFSGRQFSNSRSEMNVSTLELGDSALYLCASSRAGGETQYFGPGTRLLVL.

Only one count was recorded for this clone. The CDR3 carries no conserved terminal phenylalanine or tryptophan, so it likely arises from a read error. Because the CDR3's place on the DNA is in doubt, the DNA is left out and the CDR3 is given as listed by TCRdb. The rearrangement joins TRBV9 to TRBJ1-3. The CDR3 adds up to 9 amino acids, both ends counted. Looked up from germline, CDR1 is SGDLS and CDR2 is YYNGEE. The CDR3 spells CASIRSTPI.

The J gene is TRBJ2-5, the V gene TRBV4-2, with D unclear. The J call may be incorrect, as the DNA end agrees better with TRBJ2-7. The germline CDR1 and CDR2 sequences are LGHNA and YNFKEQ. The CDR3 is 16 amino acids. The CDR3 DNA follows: TGTGCCAGCAGCCAAGATGTTGAGAGGAGCTCCTACGAGCAGTACTTC. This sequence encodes CASSQDVERSSYEQYF.

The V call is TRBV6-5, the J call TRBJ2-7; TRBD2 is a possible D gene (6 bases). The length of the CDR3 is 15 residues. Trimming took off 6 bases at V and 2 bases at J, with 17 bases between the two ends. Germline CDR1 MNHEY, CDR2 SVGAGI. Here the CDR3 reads CASSPFSGSTYEQYF. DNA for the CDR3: TGTGCCAGCAGCCCTTTTTCCGGGAGTACCTACGAGCAGTACTTC.

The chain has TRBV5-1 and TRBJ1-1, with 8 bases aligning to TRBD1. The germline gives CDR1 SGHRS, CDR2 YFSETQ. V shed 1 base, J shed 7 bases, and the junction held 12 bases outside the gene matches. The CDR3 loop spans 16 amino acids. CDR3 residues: CASSLRLGTGQVEAFF. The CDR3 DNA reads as TGCGCCAGCAGCTTGAGGTTGGGGACAGGCCAGGTTGAAGCTTTCTTT.

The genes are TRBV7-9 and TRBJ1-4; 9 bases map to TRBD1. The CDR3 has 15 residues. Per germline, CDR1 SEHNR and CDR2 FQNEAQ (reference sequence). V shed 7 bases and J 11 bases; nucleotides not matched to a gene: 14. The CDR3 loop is CASNPTATGGEKLFF. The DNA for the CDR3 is TGTGCCAGCAACCCGACGGCAACAGGGGGCGAGAAACTGTTTTTT.

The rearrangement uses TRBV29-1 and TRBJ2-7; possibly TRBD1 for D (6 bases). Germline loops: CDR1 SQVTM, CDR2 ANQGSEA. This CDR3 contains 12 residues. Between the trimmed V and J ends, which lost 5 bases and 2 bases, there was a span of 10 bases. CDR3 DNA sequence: TGCAGCGTTCTACAGGGAACCTACGAGCAGTACTTC. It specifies CSVLQGTYEQYF.

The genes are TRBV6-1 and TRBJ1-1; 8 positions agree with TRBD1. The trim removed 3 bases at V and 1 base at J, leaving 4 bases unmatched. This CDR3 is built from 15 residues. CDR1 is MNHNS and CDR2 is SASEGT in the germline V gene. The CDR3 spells CASSDRGRTNTEAFF. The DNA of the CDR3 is TGTGCCAGCAGTGACAGGGGGCGGACGAACACTGAAGCTTTCTTT.

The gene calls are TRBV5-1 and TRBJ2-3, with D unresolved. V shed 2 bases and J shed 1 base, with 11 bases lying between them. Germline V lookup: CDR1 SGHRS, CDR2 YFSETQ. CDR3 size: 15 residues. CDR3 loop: CASSFSSRGTDTQYF. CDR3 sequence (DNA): TGCGCCAGCAGCTTTTCCTCGCGAGGCACAGATACGCAGTATTTT.

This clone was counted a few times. The CDR3 coding sequence is TGTGCCAGCAGTTTATCGGCAGCGATGAACACTGAAGCTTTCTTT. This translates into CASSLSAAMNTEAFF. V gene TRBV27 combines with J gene TRBJ1-1; D not resolved. The CDR3 is 15 amino acids. Trimming removed 0 bases from V and 0 bases from J, with 8 bases in between. Germline-derived CDR1 and CDR2 are MNHEY and SMNVEV (reference sequence).

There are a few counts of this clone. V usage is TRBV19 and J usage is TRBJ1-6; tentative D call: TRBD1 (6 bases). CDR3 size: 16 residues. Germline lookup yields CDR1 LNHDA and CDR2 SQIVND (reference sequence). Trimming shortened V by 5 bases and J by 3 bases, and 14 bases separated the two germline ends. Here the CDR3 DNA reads TGTGCCAGTAGTGGGCCCCCAGGGGTCTATAATTCACCCCTCCACTTT. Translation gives CASSGPPGVYNSPLHF.

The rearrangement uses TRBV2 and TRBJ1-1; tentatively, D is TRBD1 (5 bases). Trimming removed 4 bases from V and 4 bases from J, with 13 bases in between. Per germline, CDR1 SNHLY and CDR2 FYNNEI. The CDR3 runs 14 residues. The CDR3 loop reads CASSGPVRATEAFF. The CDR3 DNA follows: TGTGCCAGCAGTGGTCCGGTCAGGGCCACTGAAGCTTTCTTT.

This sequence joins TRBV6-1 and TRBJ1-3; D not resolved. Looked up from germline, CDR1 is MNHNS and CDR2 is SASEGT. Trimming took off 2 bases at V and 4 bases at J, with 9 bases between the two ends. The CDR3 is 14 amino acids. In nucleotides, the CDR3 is TGTGCCAGCAGTGAATGGGAGGGAGGAAACACCATATATTTT. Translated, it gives CASSEWEGGNTIYF.

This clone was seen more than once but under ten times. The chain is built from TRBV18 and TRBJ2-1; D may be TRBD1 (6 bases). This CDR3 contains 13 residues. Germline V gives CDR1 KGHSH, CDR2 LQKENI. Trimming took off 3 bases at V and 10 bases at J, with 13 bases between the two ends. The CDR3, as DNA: TGTGCCAGCTCACCTATTATGGGGGCGGAGCAGTTCTTC. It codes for CASSPIMGAEQFF.

The chain's CDR3 is CASSVRDRGAFNYGYTF. For the CDR3, the DNA is TGTGCCAGCAGCGTAAGGGACAGGGGTGCTTTTAACTATGGCTACACCTTC. The J gene is TRBJ1-2, the V gene TRBV9; 10 positions match TRBD1. J lost 1 base, V lost 1 base, and 7 bases had no gene match. Germline V gene lookup returns CDR1 SGDLS and CDR2 YYNGEE. This CDR3 has 17 residues.

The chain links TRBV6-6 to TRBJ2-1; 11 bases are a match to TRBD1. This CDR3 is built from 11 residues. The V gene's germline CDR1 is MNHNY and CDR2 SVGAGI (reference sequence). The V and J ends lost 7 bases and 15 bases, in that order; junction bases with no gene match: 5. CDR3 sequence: CASTGTGGRFF. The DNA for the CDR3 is TGTGCCAGCACCGGGACAGGGGGACGGTTCTTC.

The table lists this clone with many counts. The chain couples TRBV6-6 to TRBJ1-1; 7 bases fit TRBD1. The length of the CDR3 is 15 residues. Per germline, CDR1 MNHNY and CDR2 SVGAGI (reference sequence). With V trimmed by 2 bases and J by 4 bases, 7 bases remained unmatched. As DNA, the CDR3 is TGTGCCAGCAGTTACACTAACAGGGGCACCACTGAAGCTTTCTTT. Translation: CASSYTNRGTTEAFF.